These 23 T cell receptor beta chains were all obtained from the same sample, sequenced in a study of OX40 agonist ivuxolimab in advanced cancers. Produced via immunoSEQ multiplex PCR; TCRdb's table is partial and in-frame only. The sample consists of about 70,000 clones, about 81% of them appearing once. Material: CD4+ or CD8+ T cells sorted from blood, obtained in a trial of the OX40 agonist ivuxolimab. The receptors here all came from an adult with an advanced solid tumor such as melanoma, head and neck, liver or kidney cancer.

The chain has TRBV9 and TRBJ2-5; tentatively, D is TRBD2 (5 bases). V lost 4 bases to trimming and J lost 1 base, with 8 bases between them. Germline V gene sequence: CDR1 SGDLS, CDR2 YYNGEE. The CDR3 is made up of 13 amino acids. The CDR3 sequence: CASSLRGQETQYF. CDR3 in DNA: TGTGCCAGCAGCCTCCGGGGCCAAGAGACCCAGTACTTC.

The chain joins TRBV27 to TRBJ1-6; D possibly corresponds to TRBD1 (5 bases). The CDR3 sequence is 16 residues long. Germline V gives CDR1 MNHEY, CDR2 SMNVEV (reference sequence). The ends were cut back, 1 base at V and 5 bases at J, with 12 bases in the middle. The CDR3 DNA follows: TGTGCCAGCAGTTTATACCGGGGGATAAATAATTCACCCCTCCACTTT. Its protein product is CASSLYRGINNSPLHF.

The chain carries TRBV5-1 and TRBJ2-6; a weak D match, TRBD2 (6 bases). Per the germline V gene, CDR1 is SGHRS and CDR2 is YFSETQ. Trimming pared 7 bases from V and 0 bases from J, leaving 17 bases between. The CDR3 has 17 residues. DNA for the CDR3: TGCGCCAGCGGCCGGGGAGCGGGCGGCTCTGGGGCCAACGTCCTGACTTTC. Encoded protein: CASGRGAGGSGANVLTF. The whole variable domain, remainder taken from reference TRBV5-1 and TRBJ2-6, is KAGVTQTPRYLIKTRGQQVTLSCSPISGHRSVSWYQQTPGQGLQFLFEYFSETQRNKGNFPGRFSGRQFSNSRSEMNVSTLELGDSALYLCASGRGAGGSGANVLTFGAGSRLTVL.

This chain joins TRBV15 and TRBJ2-7; D possibly corresponds to TRBD1 (6 bases). This CDR3 has 17 amino acids. Deletions cut 0 bases from V and 2 bases from J, with 17 bases between. Germline CDR1 is LNHNV and CDR2 is YYDKDF (reference sequence). The CDR3 sequence: CATSRDPLLDSPYEQYF. The CDR3 region has the DNA TGTGCCACCAGCAGAGATCCCCTATTGGACAGTCCCTACGAGCAGTACTTC.

The chain uses TRBV18 and TRBJ2-2, with D possibly TRBD1 on 6 matching bases. The germline V gene encodes CDR1 KGHSH and CDR2 LQKENI. The V and J ends lost 5 bases and 2 bases respectively, with 15 bases between them. This CDR3 is 16 amino acids long. CDR3 amino acids: CASSLHRDINTGELFF. In nucleotides, the CDR3 is TGTGCCAGCTCATTACACCGGGACATCAACACCGGGGAGCTGTTTTTT.

The J gene is TRBJ2-7, the V gene TRBV4-3; 8 bases are shared with TRBD1. The ends lost 2 bases at V and 7 bases at J; junction bases unmatched: 4. The CDR3 loop spans 13 amino acids. Germline loops: CDR1 LGHNA, CDR2 YSLEER. The CDR3 coding sequence is TGCGCCAGCAGCCAAATACAGGGGGGTGAGCAGTACTTC. It encodes CASSQIQGGEQYF.

In DNA form, the CDR3 reads TGTGCCGGCGCTTTCGGGGGGGCAACAGAGACCCAGTACTTC. Protein sequence: CAGAFGGATETQYF. The chain has TRBV6-1 and TRBJ2-5; 8 nucleotides agree with TRBD2. CDR1 and CDR2 from the germline V gene are MNHNS and SASEGT. The CDR3 sequence is 14 residues long. Trimming took 11 bases from V and 4 from J; bases not matched to a gene: 12.

This clone was seen a single time. The V gene is TRBV5-1, the J gene TRBJ2-1; D might be TRBD1 (6 bases). The CDR3 covers 13 residues. With 1 base removed from V and 6 bases from J, the gap between germline ends came to 8 bases. The V gene's germline CDR1 is SGHRS and CDR2 YFSETQ. CDR3 bases: TGCGCCAGCAGCTTGAACAGGGCCAATGAGCAGTTCTTC. This sequence encodes CASSLNRANEQFF.

V and J are TRBV5-1 and TRBJ1-2; D gene unclear. Looked up from germline, CDR1 is SGHRS and CDR2 is YFSETQ. This CDR3 comprises 14 residues. Trimming shortened V by 4 bases and J by 0 bases, and 10 bases separated the two germline ends. Written as DNA, the CDR3 is TGCGCCAGCAGCCCCGACGATTCTAACTATGGCTACACCTTC. Its protein is CASSPDDSNYGYTF.

J is TRBJ1-1 and V is TRBV6-4; 10 positions match TRBD1. V shed 2 bases, J shed 4 bases, and the junction held 1 base outside the gene matches. The CDR3 is made up of 14 amino acids. From germline, CDR1 is MRHNA and CDR2 SNTAGT. This CDR3 reads CASSDGTGATEAFF. For the CDR3, the DNA is TGTGCCAGCAGTGACGGGACAGGGGCCACTGAAGCTTTCTTT.

The chain employs TRBV19 and TRBJ2-7; D is undetermined. V was clipped by 2 bases and J by 0 bases, with 14 bases between them. Germline V gives CDR1 LNHDA, CDR2 SQIVND (reference sequence). The CDR3 has 16 amino acids. The CDR3 bases are TGTGCCAGTAGTATACGCGGACCGACGAGCTCCTACGAGCAGTACTTC. Residues: CASSIRGPTSSYEQYF.

The V and J genes are TRBV7-8 and TRBJ1-2, with D unresolved. This CDR3 spans 12 amino acids. Germline V gene data show CDR1 as SGHVS and CDR2 as FQNEAQ. With 8 bases removed from V and 4 bases from J, the gap between germline ends came to 11 bases. DNA of the CDR3: TGTGCCAGCGGCGGAGGGTTCTATGGCTACACCTTC. Translation: CASGGGFYGYTF.

To note about this clone: Germline and junction disagree at one end, which may indicate a read error. This CDR3 reads CASSVAGGTVKEAQYF. The DNA of the CDR3 is TGTGCCAGCAGCGTAGCCGGAGGGACAGTAAAAGAGGCCCAGTACTTC. The chain carries TRBV9 and TRBJ2-5, with TRBD1 as a possible D gene (7 bases). The germline V gene encodes CDR1 SGDLS and CDR2 YYNGEE. The CDR3 is 16 residues long. The full variable domain, with the rest looked up from reference TRBV9 and TRBJ2-5, is DSGVTQTPKHLITATGQRVTLRCSPRSGDLSVYWYQQSLDQGLQFLIQYYNGEERAKGNILERFSAQQFPDLHSELNLSSLELGDSALYFCASSVAGGTVKEAQYFGPGTRLLVL.

The chain couples TRBV28 to TRBJ2-1; 11 bases line up with TRBD2. The CDR3 is 16 amino acids. The germline gives CDR1 MDHEN, CDR2 SYDVKM. V dropped 1 base and J dropped 7; count of bases not matched to a gene: 6. The CDR3 spells CASSLSSSGRRNEQFF. Written as DNA, the CDR3 is TGTGCCAGCAGTTTATCATCTAGCGGGAGGAGGAATGAGCAGTTCTTC.

The chain combines TRBV5-1 with TRBJ1-2; D is uncertain. The V gene lost 6 bases and the J gene lost 2 bases, with 11 bases spanning the gap. The V gene's germline CDR1 is SGHRS and CDR2 YFSETQ. The CDR3 extends over 13 amino acids. This chain's CDR3 is CASTPLGNYGYTF. The CDR3 DNA is TGCGCCAGCACCCCTCTTGGGAACTATGGCTACACCTTC.

The chain links TRBV9 to TRBJ2-6; 7 bases are a match to TRBD1. The germline V gene encodes CDR1 SGDLS and CDR2 YYNGEE. There are 18 residues in the CDR3. V lost 3 bases, J lost 0 bases, and 9 bases stayed unmatched. CDR3 DNA: TGTGCCAGCAGCGACCACAGGGGAGAGATCTCTGGGGCCAACGTCCTGACTTTC. This sequence encodes CASSDHRGEISGANVLTF. Complete variable domain (other parts from reference TRBV9 and TRBJ2-6): DSGVTQTPKHLITATGQRVTLRCSPRSGDLSVYWYQQSLDQGLQFLIQYYNGEERAKGNILERFSAQQFPDLHSELNLSSLELGDSALYFCASSDHRGEISGANVLTFGAGSRLTVL.

This chain connects TRBV18 to TRBJ1-2; possibly TRBD1 for D (5 bases). The CDR3 is made up of 15 amino acids. In germline, CDR1 is KGHSH, CDR2 LQKENI. Trimming left V 1 base short and J 3 bases short, with 12 bases between. DNA of the CDR3: TGTGCCAGCTCACCACGGGGGGATAATGACTATGGCTACACCTTC. Translating gives CASSPRGDNDYGYTF.

V and J are TRBV19 and TRBJ2-7; possible D gene TRBD2, 6 bases. Germline CDR1 reads LNHDA; CDR2 reads SQIVND (reference sequence). Trimming left V 9 bases short and J 3 bases short, with 21 bases between. The CDR3 covers 15 residues. The DNA for the CDR3 is TGTGCCAGCCAACCCAACGGGAGCCCCGGCTACGAGCAGTACTTC. The encoded protein is CASQPNGSPGYEQYF.

This chain links TRBV7-8 with TRBJ2-1; 7 nucleotides match TRBD2. Germline V CDR1 and CDR2: SGHVS, FQNEAQ. There are 15 residues in the CDR3. The J segment lost 0 bases and the V segment lost 5 bases, leaving 4 bases of the junction unmatched. CDR3 bases: TGTGCCAGCAGCCCAAGCGGGGCCTCCTACAATGAGCAGTTCTTC. It is translated as CASSPSGASYNEQFF.

The chain uses TRBV7-9 and TRBJ1-1; D might be TRBD1 (5 bases). The CDR3 is 13 residues long. V lost 5 bases and J 1 base, leaving 8 bases between the germline ends. Per germline, CDR1 SEHNR and CDR2 FQNEAQ (reference sequence). The CDR3 nucleotides read TGTGCCAGCAGCCCGACAGCGAACACTGAAGCTTTCTTT. The encoded protein is CASSPTANTEAFF.

The chain couples TRBV30 to TRBJ1-2; D perhaps matches TRBD1 (5 bases). The germline gives CDR1 GTSNPN, CDR2 SVGIG (reference sequence). CDR3 length: 14 residues. V was shortened by 3 bases and J by 1 base, with 12 bases between the two germline ends. The CDR3 sequence: CAWSPRGFNYGYTF. CDR3 coding DNA: TGTGCCTGGAGCCCTCGGGGGTTTAACTATGGCTACACCTTC.

This clone has just one count. The chain links TRBV7-2 to TRBJ2-3; TRBD2 matches at 10 bases. Germline CDR1 and CDR2: SGHTA and FQGNSA. The trim removed 1 base at V and 3 bases at J, leaving 4 bases unmatched. The CDR3 consists of 16 residues. The CDR3 sequence: CASSLDASGSTDTQYF. For the CDR3, the DNA is TGTGCCAGCAGCTTAGACGCTAGCGGGAGTACAGATACGCAGTATTTT.

The chain has TRBV10-1 and TRBJ2-2; 11 bases are shared with TRBD2. This CDR3 region has 18 residues. Trimming cost V 0 bases and J 1 base; bases outside gene matches: 4. The germline V gene has CDR1 WNHNN and CDR2 SYGVQD (reference sequence). The CDR3 nucleotides read TGCGCCAGCAGTGAGTCGAGGGGGACTAGCGGGAACACCGGGGAGCTGTTTTTT. This translates into CASSESRGTSGNTGELFF.